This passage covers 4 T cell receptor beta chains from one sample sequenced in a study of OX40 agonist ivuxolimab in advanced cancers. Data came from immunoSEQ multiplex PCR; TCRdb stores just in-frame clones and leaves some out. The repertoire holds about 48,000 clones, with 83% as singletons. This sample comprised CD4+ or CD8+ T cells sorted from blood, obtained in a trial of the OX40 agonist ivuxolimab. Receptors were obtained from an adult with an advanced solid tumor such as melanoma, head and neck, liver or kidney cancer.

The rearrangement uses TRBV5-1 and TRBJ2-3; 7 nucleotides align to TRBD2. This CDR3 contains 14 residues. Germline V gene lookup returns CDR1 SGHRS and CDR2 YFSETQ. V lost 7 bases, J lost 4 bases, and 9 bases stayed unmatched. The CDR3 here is CASSTAGWADTQYF. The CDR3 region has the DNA TGCGCCAGCTCCACAGCGGGGTGGGCAGATACGCAGTATTTT.

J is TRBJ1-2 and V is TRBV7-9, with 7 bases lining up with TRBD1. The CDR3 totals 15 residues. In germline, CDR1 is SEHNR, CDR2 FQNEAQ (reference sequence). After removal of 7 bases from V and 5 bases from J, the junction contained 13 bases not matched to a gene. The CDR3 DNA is TGTGCCAGCACCCGAACTCGGGACAGTTCATATGGCTACACCTTC. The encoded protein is CASTRTRDSSYGYTF.

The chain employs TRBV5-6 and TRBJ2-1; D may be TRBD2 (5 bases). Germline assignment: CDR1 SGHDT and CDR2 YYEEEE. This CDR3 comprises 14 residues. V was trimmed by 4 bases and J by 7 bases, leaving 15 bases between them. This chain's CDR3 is CASSLGLRENEQFF. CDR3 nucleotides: TGTGCCAGCAGCCTAGGTCTTCGGGAAAATGAGCAGTTCTTC.

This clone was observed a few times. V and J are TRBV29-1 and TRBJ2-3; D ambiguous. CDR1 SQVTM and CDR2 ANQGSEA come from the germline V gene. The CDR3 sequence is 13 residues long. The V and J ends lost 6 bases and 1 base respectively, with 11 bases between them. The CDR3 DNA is TGCAGCGTGGAACTACTCGGCACAGATACGCAGTATTTT. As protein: CSVELLGTDTQYF.